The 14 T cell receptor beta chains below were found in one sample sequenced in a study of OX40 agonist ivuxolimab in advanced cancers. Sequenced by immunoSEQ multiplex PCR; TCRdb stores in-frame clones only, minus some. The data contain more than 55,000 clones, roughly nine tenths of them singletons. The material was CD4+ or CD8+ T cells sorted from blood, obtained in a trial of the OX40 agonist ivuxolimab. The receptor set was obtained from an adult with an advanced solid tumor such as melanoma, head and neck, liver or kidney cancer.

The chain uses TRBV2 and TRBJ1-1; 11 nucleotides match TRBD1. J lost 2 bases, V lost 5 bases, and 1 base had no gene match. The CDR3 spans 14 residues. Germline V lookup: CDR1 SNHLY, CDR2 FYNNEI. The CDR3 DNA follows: TGTGCCAGCAGTCGGACAGGGGGCAACACTGAAGCTTTCTTT. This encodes CASSRTGGNTEAFF.

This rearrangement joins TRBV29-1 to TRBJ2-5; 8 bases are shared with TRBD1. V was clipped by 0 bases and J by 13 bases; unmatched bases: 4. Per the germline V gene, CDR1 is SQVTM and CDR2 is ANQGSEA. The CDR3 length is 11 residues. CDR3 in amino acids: CSVEDGQGPYF. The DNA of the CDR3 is TGCAGCGTTGAAGACGGACAGGGACCGTACTTC.

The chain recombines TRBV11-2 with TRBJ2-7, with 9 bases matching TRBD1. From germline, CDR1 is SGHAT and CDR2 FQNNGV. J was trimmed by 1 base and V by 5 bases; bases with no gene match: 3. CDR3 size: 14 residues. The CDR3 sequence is CASSDGQGSYEQYF. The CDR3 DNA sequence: TGTGCCAGCAGCGACGGACAGGGGTCCTACGAGCAGTACTTC. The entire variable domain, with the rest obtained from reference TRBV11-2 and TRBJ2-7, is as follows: EAGVAQSPRYKIIEKRQSVAFWCNPISGHATLYWYQQILGQGPKLLIQFQNNGVVDDSQLPKDRFSAERLKGVDSTLKIQPAKLEDSAVYLCASSDGQGSYEQYFGPGTRLTVT.

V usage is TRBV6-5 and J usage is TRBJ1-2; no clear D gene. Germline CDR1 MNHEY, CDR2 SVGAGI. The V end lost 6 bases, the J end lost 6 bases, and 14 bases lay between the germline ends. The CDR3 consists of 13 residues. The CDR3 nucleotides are TGTGCCAGCAGCCCAGGACTCCGGAATGGCTACACCTTC. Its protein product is CASSPGLRNGYTF.

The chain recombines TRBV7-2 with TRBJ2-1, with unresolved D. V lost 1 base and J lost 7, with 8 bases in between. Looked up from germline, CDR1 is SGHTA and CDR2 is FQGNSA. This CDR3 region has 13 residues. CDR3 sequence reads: CASSLGPRNEQFF. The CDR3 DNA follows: TGTGCCAGCAGCTTAGGCCCCCGTAATGAGCAGTTCTTC. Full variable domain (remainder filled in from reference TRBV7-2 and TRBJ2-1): GAGVSQSPSNKVTEKGKDVELRCDPISGHTALYWYRQSLGQGLEFLIYFQGNSAPDKSGLPSDRFSAERTGGSVSTLTIQRTQQEDSAVYLCASSLGPRNEQFFGPGTRLTVL.

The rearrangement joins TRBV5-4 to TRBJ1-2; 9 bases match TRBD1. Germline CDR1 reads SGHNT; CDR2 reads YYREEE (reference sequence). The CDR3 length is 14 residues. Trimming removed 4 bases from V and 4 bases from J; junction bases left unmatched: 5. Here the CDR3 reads CASSADRGIYGYTF. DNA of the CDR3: TGTGCCAGCAGCGCCGACAGGGGGATCTATGGCTACACCTTC.

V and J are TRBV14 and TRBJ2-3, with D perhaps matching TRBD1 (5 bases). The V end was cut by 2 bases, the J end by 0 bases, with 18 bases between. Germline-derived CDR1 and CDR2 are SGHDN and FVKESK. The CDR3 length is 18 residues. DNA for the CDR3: TGTGCCAGCAGCCAACTTAGGGGCCAGTCAGGGAGCACAGATACGCAGTATTTT. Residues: CASSQLRGQSGSTDTQYF. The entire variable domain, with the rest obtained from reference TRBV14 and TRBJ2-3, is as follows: EAGVTQFPSHSVIEKGQTVTLRCDPISGHDNLYWYRRVMGKEIKFLLHFVKESKQDESGMPNNRFLAERTGGTYSTLKVQPAELEDSGVYFCASSQLRGQSGSTDTQYFGPGTRLTVL.

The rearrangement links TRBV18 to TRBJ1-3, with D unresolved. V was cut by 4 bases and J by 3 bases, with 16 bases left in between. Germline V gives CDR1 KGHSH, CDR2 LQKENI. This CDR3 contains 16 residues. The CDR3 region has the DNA TGTGCCAGCTCACTATTGGACGGAGGGAATGGAAACACCATATATTTT. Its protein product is CASSLLDGGNGNTIYF.

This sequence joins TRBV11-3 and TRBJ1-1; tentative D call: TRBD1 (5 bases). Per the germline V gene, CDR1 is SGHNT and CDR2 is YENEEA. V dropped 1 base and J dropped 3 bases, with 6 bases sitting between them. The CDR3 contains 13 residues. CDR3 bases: TGTGCCAGCAGCTTAGCAGGGTACACTGAAGCTTTCTTT. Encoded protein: CASSLAGYTEAFF.

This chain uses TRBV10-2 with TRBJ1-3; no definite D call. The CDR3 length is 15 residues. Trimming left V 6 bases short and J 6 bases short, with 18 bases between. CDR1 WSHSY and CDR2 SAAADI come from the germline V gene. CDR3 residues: CASRFEGTDLNTIYF. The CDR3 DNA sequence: TGCGCCAGCAGGTTTGAGGGAACGGACTTAAACACCATATATTTT.

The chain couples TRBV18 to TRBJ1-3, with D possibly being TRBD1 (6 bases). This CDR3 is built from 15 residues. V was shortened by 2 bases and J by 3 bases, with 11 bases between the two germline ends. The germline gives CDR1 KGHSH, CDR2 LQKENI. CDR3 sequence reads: CASSPNSGVGNTIYF. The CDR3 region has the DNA TGTGCCAGCTCACCAAATTCAGGGGTTGGAAACACCATATATTTT.

The CDR3 coding sequence is TGTGCCAGCAGTTACTCGAGGTGGCCCGGTAATCAGCCCCAGCATTTT. This sequence encodes CASSYSRWPGNQPQHF. The gene calls are TRBV6-5 and TRBJ1-5; unclear D gene. Germline assignment: CDR1 MNHEY and CDR2 SVGAGI. Trimming took 0 bases from V and 4 from J, leaving 13 bases between them. The CDR3 sequence is 16 residues long.

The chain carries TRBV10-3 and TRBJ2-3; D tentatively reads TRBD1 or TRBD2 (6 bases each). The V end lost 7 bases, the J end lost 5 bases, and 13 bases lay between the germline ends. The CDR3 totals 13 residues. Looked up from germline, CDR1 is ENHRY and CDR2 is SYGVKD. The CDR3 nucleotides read TGTGCCATCACTCGGGGGCCCGGAGATACGCAGTATTTT. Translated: CAITRGPGDTQYF.

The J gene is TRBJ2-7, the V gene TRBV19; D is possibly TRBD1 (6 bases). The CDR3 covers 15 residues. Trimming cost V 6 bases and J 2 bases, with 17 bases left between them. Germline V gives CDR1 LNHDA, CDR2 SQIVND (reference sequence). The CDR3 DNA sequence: TGTGCCAGTAGACGACAAGTACAGGGTCCCTACGAGCAGTACTTC. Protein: CASRRQVQGPYEQYF.